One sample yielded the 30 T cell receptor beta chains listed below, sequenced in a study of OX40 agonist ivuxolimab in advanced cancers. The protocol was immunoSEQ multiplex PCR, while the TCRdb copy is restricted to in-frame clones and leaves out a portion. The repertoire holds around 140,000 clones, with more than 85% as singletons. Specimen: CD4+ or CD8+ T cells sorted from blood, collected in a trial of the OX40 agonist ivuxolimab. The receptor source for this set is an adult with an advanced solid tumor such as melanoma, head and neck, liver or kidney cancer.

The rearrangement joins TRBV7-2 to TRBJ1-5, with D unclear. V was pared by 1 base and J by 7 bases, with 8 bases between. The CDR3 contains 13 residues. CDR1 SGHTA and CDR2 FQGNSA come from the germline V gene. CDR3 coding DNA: TGTGCCAGCAGCTTAGTGGGGAGGCAGCCCCAGCATTTT. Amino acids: CASSLVGRQPQHF.

CDR3 DNA: TGTGCCAGCAGTTTATATCCGGGAGGGTCACCCCTCCACTTT. This codes for CASSLYPGGSPLHF. The rearrangement joins TRBV28 to TRBJ1-6; no clear D gene. From germline, CDR1 is MDHEN and CDR2 SYDVKM. This CDR3 is built from 14 residues. V was shortened by 1 base and J by 10 bases, with 11 bases between the two germline ends. The full variable domain, in which reference TRBV28 and TRBJ1-6 provide the parts outside the CDR3, is DVKVTQSSRYLVKRTGEKVFLECVQDMDHENMFWYRQDPGLGLRLIYFSYDVKMKEKGDIPEGYSVSREKKERFSLILESASTNQTSMYLCASSLYPGGSPLHFGNGTRLTVT.

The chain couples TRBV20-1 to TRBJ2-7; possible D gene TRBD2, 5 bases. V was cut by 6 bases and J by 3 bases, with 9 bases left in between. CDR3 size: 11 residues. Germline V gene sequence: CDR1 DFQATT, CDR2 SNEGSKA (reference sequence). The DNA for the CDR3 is TGCAGTGCCGGGGTACTCTACGAGCAGTACTTC. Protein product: CSAGVLYEQYF.

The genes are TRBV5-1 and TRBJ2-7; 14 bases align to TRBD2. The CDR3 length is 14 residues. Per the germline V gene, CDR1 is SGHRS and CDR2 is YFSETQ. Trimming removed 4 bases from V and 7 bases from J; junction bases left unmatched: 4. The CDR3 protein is CASSPGTSGREQYF. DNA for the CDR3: TGCGCCAGCAGCCCCGGGACTAGCGGGAGAGAGCAGTACTTC.

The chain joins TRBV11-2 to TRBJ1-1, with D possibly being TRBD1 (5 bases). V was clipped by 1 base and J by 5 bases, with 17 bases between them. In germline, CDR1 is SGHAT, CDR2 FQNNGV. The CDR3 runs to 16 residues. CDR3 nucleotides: TGTGCCAGCAGCTTAGGCATTTGGGAGGGGATGACTGAAGCTTTCTTT. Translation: CASSLGIWEGMTEAFF.

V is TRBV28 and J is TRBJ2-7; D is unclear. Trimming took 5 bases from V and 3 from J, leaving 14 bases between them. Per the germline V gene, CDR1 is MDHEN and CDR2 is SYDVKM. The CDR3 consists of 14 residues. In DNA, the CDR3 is TGTGCCAGCAGTCCACCTCGACACAACTACGAGCAGTACTTC. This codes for CASSPPRHNYEQYF.

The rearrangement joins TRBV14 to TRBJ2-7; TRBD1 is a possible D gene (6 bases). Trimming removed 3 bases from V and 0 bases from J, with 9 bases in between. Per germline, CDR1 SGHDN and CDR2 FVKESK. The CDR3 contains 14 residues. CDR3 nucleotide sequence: TGTGCCAGCAGCCAGCCGGGACACTCCTACGAGCAGTACTTC. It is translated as CASSQPGHSYEQYF.

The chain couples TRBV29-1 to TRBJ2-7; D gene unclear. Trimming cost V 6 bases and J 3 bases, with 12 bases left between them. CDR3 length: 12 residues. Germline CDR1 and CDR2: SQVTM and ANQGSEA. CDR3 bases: TGCAGCGTCGCCCCGAAGGGCTACGAGCAGTACTTC. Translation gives CSVAPKGYEQYF.

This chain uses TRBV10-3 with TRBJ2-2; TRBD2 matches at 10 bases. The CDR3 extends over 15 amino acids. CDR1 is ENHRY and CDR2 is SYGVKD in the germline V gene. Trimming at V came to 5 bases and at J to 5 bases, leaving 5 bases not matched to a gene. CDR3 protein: CAISSERGGTGELFF. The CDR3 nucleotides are TGTGCCATCAGTAGCGAGCGGGGGGGAACCGGGGAGCTGTTTTTT.

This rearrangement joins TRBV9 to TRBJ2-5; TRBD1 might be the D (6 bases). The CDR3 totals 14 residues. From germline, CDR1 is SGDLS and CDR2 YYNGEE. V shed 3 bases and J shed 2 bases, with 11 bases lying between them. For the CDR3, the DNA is TGTGCCAGCAGCGGGGACATTTTACAAGAGACCCAGTACTTC. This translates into CASSGDILQETQYF.

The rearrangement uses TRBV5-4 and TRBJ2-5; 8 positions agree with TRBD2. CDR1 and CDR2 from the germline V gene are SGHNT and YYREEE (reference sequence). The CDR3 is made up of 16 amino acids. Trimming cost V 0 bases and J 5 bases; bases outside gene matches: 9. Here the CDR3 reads CASSLERAGAPETQYF. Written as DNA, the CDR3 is TGTGCCAGCAGCTTGGAAAGAGCGGGGGCCCCGGAGACCCAGTACTTC.

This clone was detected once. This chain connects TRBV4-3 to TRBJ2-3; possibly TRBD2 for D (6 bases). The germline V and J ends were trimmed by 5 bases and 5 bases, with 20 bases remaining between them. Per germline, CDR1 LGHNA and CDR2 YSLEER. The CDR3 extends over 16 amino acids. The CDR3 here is CASSSRGAGRRDTQYF. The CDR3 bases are TGCGCCAGCAGCTCGCGGGGAGCAGGGAGAAGAGATACGCAGTATTTT.

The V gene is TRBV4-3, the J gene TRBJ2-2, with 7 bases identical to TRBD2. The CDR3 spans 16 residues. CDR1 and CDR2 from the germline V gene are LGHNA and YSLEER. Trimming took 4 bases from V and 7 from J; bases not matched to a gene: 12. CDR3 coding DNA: TGCGCCAGCAGCCCCGGGGAGGGTCTGAGAAGCGGGGAGCTGTTTTTT. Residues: CASSPGEGLRSGELFF.

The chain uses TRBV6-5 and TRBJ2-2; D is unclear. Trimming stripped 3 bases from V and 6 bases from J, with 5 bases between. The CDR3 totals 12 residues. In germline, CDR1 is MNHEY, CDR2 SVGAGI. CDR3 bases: TGTGCCAGCAGTTATTTGTCCGGGGAGCTGTTTTTT. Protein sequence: CASSYLSGELFF.

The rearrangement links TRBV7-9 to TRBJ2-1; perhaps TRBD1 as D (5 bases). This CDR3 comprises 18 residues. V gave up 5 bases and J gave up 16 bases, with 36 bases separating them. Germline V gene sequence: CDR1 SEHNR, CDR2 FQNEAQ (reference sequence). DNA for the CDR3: TGTGCCAGCAGCAAAAACCTCCAGTGGATTGGGGCTGTGGTTCGAGAATTCTTC. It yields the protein CASSKNLQWIGAVVREFF. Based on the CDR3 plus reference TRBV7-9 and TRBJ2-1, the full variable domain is DTGVSQNPRHKITKRGQNVTFRCDPISEHNRLYWYRQTLGQGPEFLTYFQNEAQLEKSRLLSDRFSAERPKGSFSTLEIQRTEQGDSAMYLCASSKNLQWIGAVVREFFGPGTRLTVL.

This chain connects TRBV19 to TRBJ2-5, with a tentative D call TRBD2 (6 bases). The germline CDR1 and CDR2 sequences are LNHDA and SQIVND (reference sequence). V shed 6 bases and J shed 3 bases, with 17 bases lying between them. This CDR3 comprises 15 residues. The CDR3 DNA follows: TGTGCCAGTAGGTTAGCGGCCCCCCAGGAAGAGACCCAGTACTTC. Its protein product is CASRLAAPQEETQYF.

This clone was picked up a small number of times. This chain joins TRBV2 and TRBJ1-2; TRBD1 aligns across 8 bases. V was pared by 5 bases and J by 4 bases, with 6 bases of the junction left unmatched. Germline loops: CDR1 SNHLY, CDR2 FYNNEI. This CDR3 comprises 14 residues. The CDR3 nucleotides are TGTGCCAGCAGTTCCGGGACAGGAAGCTATGGCTACACCTTC. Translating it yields CASSSGTGSYGYTF.

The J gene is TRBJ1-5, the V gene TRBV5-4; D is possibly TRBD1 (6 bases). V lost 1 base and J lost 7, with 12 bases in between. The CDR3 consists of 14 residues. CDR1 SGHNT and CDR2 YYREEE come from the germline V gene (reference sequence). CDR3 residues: CASSLNGGLQPQHF. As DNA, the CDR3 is TGTGCCAGCAGCTTGAACGGGGGCTTACAGCCCCAGCATTTT.

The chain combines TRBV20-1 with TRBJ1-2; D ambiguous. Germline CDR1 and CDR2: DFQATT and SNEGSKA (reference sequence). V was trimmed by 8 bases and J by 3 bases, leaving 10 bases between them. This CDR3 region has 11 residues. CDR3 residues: CSPRGDYGYTF. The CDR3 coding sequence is TGCAGTCCCAGAGGAGACTATGGCTACACCTTC.

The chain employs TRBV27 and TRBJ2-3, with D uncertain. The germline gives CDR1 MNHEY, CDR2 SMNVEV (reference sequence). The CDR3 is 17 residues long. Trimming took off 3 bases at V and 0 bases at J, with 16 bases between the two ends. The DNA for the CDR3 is TGTGCCAGCAGTTTTCTTAGATTTAGAGAGAGCACAGATACGCAGTATTTT. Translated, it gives CASSFLRFRESTDTQYF.

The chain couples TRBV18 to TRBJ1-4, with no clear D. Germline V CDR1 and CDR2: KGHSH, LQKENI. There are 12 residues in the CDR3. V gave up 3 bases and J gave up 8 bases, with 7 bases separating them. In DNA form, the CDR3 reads TGTGCCAGCTCACCCCGAGGGGAAAAACTGTTTTTT. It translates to CASSPRGEKLFF.

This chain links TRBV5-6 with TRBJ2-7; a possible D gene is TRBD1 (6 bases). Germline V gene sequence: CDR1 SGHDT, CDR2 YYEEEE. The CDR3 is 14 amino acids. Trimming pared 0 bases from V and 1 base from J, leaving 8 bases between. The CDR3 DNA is TGTGCCAGCAGCTTGGGGACAGTGTCCTACGAGCAGTACTTC. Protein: CASSLGTVSYEQYF.

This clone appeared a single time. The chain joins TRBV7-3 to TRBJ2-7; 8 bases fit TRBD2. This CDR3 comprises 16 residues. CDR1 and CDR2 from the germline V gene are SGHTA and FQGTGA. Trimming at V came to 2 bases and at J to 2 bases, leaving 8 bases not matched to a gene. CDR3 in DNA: TGTGCCAGCAGCTTAGGAGGCGGGGGGCCCACCTACGAGCAGTACTTC. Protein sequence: CASSLGGGGPTYEQYF.

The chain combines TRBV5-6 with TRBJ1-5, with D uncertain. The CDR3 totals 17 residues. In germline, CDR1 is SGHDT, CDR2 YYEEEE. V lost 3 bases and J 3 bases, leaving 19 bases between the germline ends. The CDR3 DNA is TGTGCCAGCAGCTCCCGACTCCGATACAGAGACAATCAGCCCCAGCATTTT. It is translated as CASSSRLRYRDNQPQHF.

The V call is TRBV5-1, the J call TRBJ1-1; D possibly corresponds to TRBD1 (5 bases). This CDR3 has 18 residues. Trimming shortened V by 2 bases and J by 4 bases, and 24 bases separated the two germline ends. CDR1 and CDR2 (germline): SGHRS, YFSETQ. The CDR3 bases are TGCGCCAGCAGCTTTAGAATTGGGACCCAGAGTGGTTCCACTGAAGCTTTCTTT. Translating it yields CASSFRIGTQSGSTEAFF.

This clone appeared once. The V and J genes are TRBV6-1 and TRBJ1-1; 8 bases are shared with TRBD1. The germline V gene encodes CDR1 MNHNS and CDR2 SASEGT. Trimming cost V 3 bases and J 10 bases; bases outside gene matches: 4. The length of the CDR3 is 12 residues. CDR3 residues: CASSDGQGAAFF. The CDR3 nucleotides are TGTGCCAGCAGTGACGGGCAGGGGGCAGCTTTCTTT.

The chain's CDR3 is CAITPNRERQPQHF. The DNA for the CDR3 is TGTGCCATCACCCCGAACAGGGAGAGACAGCCCCAGCATTTT. The chain has TRBV10-3 and TRBJ1-5, with a possible D match to TRBD1 (6 bases). Germline V gives CDR1 ENHRY, CDR2 SYGVKD. V was pared by 7 bases and J by 7 bases, with 17 bases between. This CDR3 region has 14 residues.

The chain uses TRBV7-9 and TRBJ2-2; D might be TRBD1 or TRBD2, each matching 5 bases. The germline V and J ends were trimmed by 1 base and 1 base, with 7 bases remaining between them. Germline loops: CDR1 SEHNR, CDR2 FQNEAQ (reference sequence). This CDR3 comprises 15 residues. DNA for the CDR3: TGTGCCAGCAGCTTAGGGGGACGGAACACCGGGGAGCTGTTTTTT. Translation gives CASSLGGRNTGELFF.

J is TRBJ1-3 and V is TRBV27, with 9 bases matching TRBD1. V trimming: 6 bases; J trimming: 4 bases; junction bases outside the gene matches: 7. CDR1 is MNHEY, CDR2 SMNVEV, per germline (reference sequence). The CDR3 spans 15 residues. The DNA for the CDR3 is TGTGCCAGCAGAGGGACAGGGAGTCGGGGAAACACCATATATTTT. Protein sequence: CASRGTGSRGNTIYF.

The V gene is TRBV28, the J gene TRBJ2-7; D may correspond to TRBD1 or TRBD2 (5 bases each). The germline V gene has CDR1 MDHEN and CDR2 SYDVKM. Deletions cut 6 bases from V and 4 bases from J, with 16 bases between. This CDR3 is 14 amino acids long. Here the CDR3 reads CASRRGTDAYEQYF. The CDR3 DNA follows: TGTGCCAGCAGACGTGGGACGGATGCTTACGAGCAGTACTTC.